Listed below are T cell receptor beta chains from one sample, sequenced in a study of blood T cell repertoires in COVID-19. Measured with immunoSEQ multiplex PCR; TCRdb has only the in-frame clones, and not every one. The sample carries 30,000 to 40,000 clones, around nine tenths recorded once. Source material: peripheral blood. Receptor source: a man aged 70-80 years with active COVID-19. Each CDR3 is given with its conserved first and last residue. A D gene is named only where the DNA matches it firmly. Size is stated for part of the rows, as once, few or many counts, or as a class when the clone is expanded.

V gene	J gene	clone size	D gene	CDR3 DNA	CDR3 protein
TRBV12-3/TRBV12-4	TRBJ2-7	NA	NA	TGTGCCAGCAGTTTCGAGGGCAACTACGAGCAGTACTTC	CASSFEGNYEQYF
TRBV10-3	TRBJ2-7	NA	NA	TGTGCCATCAGTGGCAGCTCCTACGAGCAGTACTTC	CAISGSSYEQYF
TRBV30	TRBJ1-4	NA	NA	TGTGCCTGGAACTATCGGAGGCCTGCAACTAATGAAAAACTGTTTTTT	CAWNYRRPATNEKLFF
TRBV27	TRBJ1-1	once	NA	TGTGCCAGCAGTTTTGGACAGCTGAACACTGAAGCTTTCTTT	CASSFGQLNTEAFF
TRBV28	TRBJ1-6	NA	NA	TGTGCCAGCAGTCTTAATTCACCCCTCCACTTT	CASSLNSPLHF
TRBV28	TRBJ2-6	NA	NA	TGTGCCAGCGGGTACAGTGACTCTGGGGCCAACGTCCTGACTTTC	CASGYSDSGANVLTF
TRBV19	TRBJ1-2	NA	NA	TGTGCCAGTAGTATAGATGCCAGGATCTATGGCTACACCTTC	CASSIDARIYGYTF
TRBV6-6	TRBJ2-7	once	NA	TGTGCCACCCAGCGAGAGCGGACCACCTACGAGCAGTACTTC	CATQRERTTYEQYF
TRBV4-3	TRBJ2-5	NA	TRBD1	TGCGCCAGCAGCCATCAGACAGGGGTGGAAGAGACCCAGTACTTC	CASSHQTGVEETQYF
TRBV18	TRBJ1-5	NA	TRBD1	TGTGCCAGCTCAAAGACAGGGAGGAGCAATCAGCCCCAGCATTTT	CASSKTGRSNQPQHF
TRBV2	TRBJ2-3	once	TRBD2	TGTGCCAGCAGTTTACTAGCGGGGGGGCGAGGAGATACGCAGTATTTT	CASSLLAGGRGDTQYF
TRBV29-1	TRBJ2-7	NA	TRBD2	TGCAGCGTTTCATCGACTAGCGGGGGCTACGAGCAGTACTTC	CSVSSTSGGYEQYF
TRBV7-2	TRBJ2-7	once	NA	TGTGCCAGCAGCCCCAATCGGGGTGGCGAGCAGTACTTC	CASSPNRGGEQYF
TRBV19	TRBJ1-5	NA	NA	TGTGCCAGTAGTACTCGGGACACATCACACCAGCCCCAGCATTTT	CASSTRDTSHQPQHF
TRBV30	TRBJ1-2	NA	TRBD1	TGTGCCTGGAGTGTTGTGTTGGGACAGGGCGGCTACACCTTC	CAWSVVLGQGGYTF
TRBV19	TRBJ2-1	once	NA	TGTGCCAGTAGTACCACTCTAGACAATGAGCAGTTCTTC	CASSTTLDNEQFF
TRBV6-1	TRBJ2-7	NA	TRBD2	TGTGCCAGCAGTGAAACTAGCGGGAGCCTCTACGAGCAGTACTTC	CASSETSGSLYEQYF
TRBV25-1	TRBJ1-3	NA	TRBD1	TGTGCCAGCAGTCCCGGACAGGGGGCTGGAAACACCATATATTTT	CASSPGQGAGNTIYF
TRBV7-7	TRBJ2-2	few	NA	TGTGCCAGCAGCTTCCCTCCTCCTAGCAAGGAGCTGTTTTTT	CASSFPPPSKELFF
TRBV3-1/TRBV3-2	TRBJ1-1	NA	NA	TGTGCCAGCAGCCAAGAAGCGGGGCTTGGAGCTTTCTTT	CASSQEAGLGAFF
TRBV6-5	TRBJ1-3	NA	NA	TGTGCCAGCAGCTACTCGTTTTCAGGGACTGGAAACACCATATATTTT	CASSYSFSGTGNTIYF
TRBV6-1	TRBJ2-7	NA	TRBD1	TGTGCCAGCATTGAACAGGGGGCCGTGGCCTACGAGCAGTACTTC	CASIEQGAVAYEQYF
TRBV19	TRBJ1-6	NA	NA	TGTGCCAGTAGTATCGAGAAGGGGCTTAATTCACCCCTCCACTTT	CASSIEKGLNSPLHF
TRBV6-5	TRBJ1-5	once	NA	TGTGCCAGCAGTACAAACAGGGTACGCAATCAGCCCCAGCATTTT	CASSTNRVRNQPQHF
TRBV28	TRBJ2-7	NA	TRBD2	TGTGCCAGCAGTCCTACTAGCGGGGGGCTCCCCGAGCAGTACTTC	CASSPTSGGLPEQYF
TRBV30	TRBJ1-5	once	NA	TGTGCCTGGAGTGAGACAGCACTTAGCAATCAGCCCCAGCATTTT	CAWSETALSNQPQHF
TRBV6-1	TRBJ2-5	NA	NA	TGTGCCAGCAGTGAGAGGCGGGAGACCCAGTACTTC	CASSERRETQYF
TRBV6-6	TRBJ2-7	NA	TRBD2	TGTGCCAGCAGCGTAGCGGGAGGGCACGACGAGCAGTACTTC	CASSVAGGHDEQYF
TRBV7-2	TRBJ1-2	NA	NA	TGTGCCAGCAGCTTGAGCCTAAACTATGGCTACACCTTC	CASSLSLNYGYTF
TRBV21-1	TRBJ2-1	NA	NA	TGTGCCAGCAGCAAAGGTTCGGACATACCCTCCTACAATGAGCAGTTCTTC	CASSKGSDIPSYNEQFF
TRBV18	TRBJ1-3	NA	NA	TGTGCCAGCTCACCATCCAGGACACTGCTAACCGGAAACACCATATATTTT	CASSPSRTLLTGNTIYF
TRBV7-3	TRBJ2-2	NA	TRBD1	TGTGCCAGCAGCCTTTATCCGACAGGGAAAATGGACACCGGGGAGCTGTTTTTT	CASSLYPTGKMDTGELFF
TRBV18	TRBJ1-5	NA	NA	TGTGCCAGCTCACCAGGGGGGAGGGTGAATCAGCCCCAGCATTTT	CASSPGGRVNQPQHF
TRBV7-2	TRBJ2-7	NA	TRBD2	TGTGCCAGCAGCCAAATAGCGGGACCCACCTACGAGCAGTACTTC	CASSQIAGPTYEQYF
TRBV4-3	TRBJ2-3	few	NA	TGCGCCAGCAGCCAAGGGCGGGGCAGCTTATTCACAGATACGCAGTATTTT	CASSQGRGSLFTDTQYF